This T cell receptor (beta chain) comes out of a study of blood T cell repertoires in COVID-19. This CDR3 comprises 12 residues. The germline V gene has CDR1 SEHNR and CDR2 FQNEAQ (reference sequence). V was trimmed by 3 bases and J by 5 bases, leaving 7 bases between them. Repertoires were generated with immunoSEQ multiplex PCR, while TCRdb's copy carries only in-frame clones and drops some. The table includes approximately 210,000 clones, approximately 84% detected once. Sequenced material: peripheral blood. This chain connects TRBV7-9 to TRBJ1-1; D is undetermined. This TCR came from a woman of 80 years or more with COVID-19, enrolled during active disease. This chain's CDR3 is CASSFGATEAFF. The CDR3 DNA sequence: TGTGCCAGCAGCTTTGGTGCGACTGAAGCTTTCTTT.